A single sample is the source of the 13 T cell receptor beta chains below, sequenced in a study of cytomegalovirus exposure and HLA in healthy donors (dated by TCRdb to about 2017). The library was produced with the immunoSEQ multiplex PCR assay. The multiplex PCR relied on a mix of 60 forward primers for TCR Vbeta segments and 13 reverse primers for TCR Jbeta segments. TCRdb stores this immuneACCESS table with in-frame sequences only. Part of the clones is absent; in the studies checked, under half of the shortfall reflects unresolved V genes, and no reason is known for the rest. This sample's table contains 75,000 to 80,000 clones. The ten top clones hold 3% to 4% of the sample. Sample: PBMCs. These receptors originate from a man aged 18 to 30 in good health and CMV-seropositive.

The V and J genes are TRBV6-6 and TRBJ1-3; tentatively, D is TRBD1 (5 bases). CDR1 is MNHNY, CDR2 SVGAGI, per germline (reference sequence). V was trimmed by 0 bases and J by 4 bases, leaving 10 bases between them. The CDR3 loop spans 15 amino acids. The CDR3 loop is CASSYSQGRGNTIYF. CDR3 nucleotides: TGTGCCAGCAGTTACTCCCAGGGCAGAGGAAACACCATATATTTT.

This chain connects TRBV7-6 to TRBJ2-7; D not certain. The length of the CDR3 is 12 residues. Germline CDR1 is SGHVS and CDR2 is FNYEAQ. V gave up 1 base and J gave up 7 bases, with 8 bases separating them. The CDR3 spells CASSLVESEQYF. The CDR3, as DNA: TGTGCCAGCAGCTTAGTAGAGTCGGAGCAGTACTTC.

This CDR3 is CASSQGLNTGEQFF. CDR3 DNA: TGCGCCAGCAGCCAGGGACTCAATACTGGCGAGCAGTTCTTC. J is TRBJ2-1 and V is TRBV4-1; D might be TRBD2 (6 bases). The germline V gene encodes CDR1 MGHRA and CDR2 YSYEKL. Trimming left V 3 bases short and J 10 bases short, with 16 bases between. The CDR3 totals 14 residues.

The chain employs TRBV4-1 and TRBJ2-5; 7 bases align to TRBD2. V gave up 4 bases and J gave up 1 base; unmatched junction bases: 9. The CDR3 extends over 16 amino acids. The germline CDR1 and CDR2 sequences are MGHRA and YSYEKL. Here the CDR3 DNA reads TGCGCCAGCAGCCGGAGGGAGGGGAAAACCCAAGAGACCCAGTACTTC. It specifies CASSRREGKTQETQYF.

The genes are TRBV28 and TRBJ2-3; TRBD1 matches at 9 bases. V lost 4 bases to trimming and J lost 12 bases; unmatched junction nucleotides: 2. CDR3 length: 11 residues. Per germline, CDR1 MDHEN and CDR2 SYDVKM. As DNA, the CDR3 is TGTGCCAGCAGTTGGGACAGGGAACAGTATTTT. It is translated as CASSWDREQYF.

The V call is TRBV11-1, the J call TRBJ2-7, with TRBD1 identical over 11 bases. CDR1 and CDR2 (germline): SGHAT, FQDESV (reference sequence). Trimming at V came to 3 bases and at J to 6 bases, leaving 10 bases not matched to a gene. This CDR3 is 16 amino acids long. CDR3 DNA: TGTGCCAGCAGCTTGGTGACCGGGACAGGGGGGACCGAGCAGTACTTC. It specifies CASSLVTGTGGTEQYF.

The chain has TRBV7-2 and TRBJ2-3; D remains ambiguous. The germline gives CDR1 SGHTA, CDR2 FQGNSA. CDR3 length equals 11 residues. Trimming stripped 5 bases from V and 2 bases from J, with 2 bases between. CDR3 DNA: TGTGCCAGCAGCCTCACAGATACGCAGTATTTT. Encoded protein: CASSLTDTQYF. The whole variable domain, remainder taken from reference TRBV7-2 and TRBJ2-3, is GAGVSQSPSNKVTEKGKDVELRCDPISGHTALYWYRQSLGQGLEFLIYFQGNSAPDKSGLPSDRFSAERTGGSVSTLTIQRTQQEDSAVYLCASSLTDTQYFGPGTRLTVL.

This chain joins TRBV4-2 and TRBJ2-1; 11 nucleotides align to TRBD2. Germline values: CDR1 LGHNA, CDR2 YNFKEQ. The CDR3 extends over 16 amino acids. The V segment lost 3 bases and the J segment 5 bases; nucleotides outside the gene matches: 6. The CDR3 sequence: CASSHGGLADDNEQFF. The CDR3, as DNA: TGTGCCAGCAGCCATGGGGGACTAGCGGATGACAATGAGCAGTTCTTC.

The genes are TRBV9 and TRBJ1-3; D possibly corresponds to TRBD1 (5 bases). The germline V and J ends were trimmed by 4 bases and 9 bases, with 20 bases remaining between them. Germline CDR1 SGDLS, CDR2 YYNGEE. CDR3 length equals 15 residues. For the CDR3, the DNA is TGTGCCAGCAGCAACGCAGGAACGGGGGGGAGCACCATATATTTT. Translating it yields CASSNAGTGGSTIYF.

The chain employs TRBV6-5 and TRBJ2-5, with D perhaps TRBD2 (5 bases). Germline V gene sequence: CDR1 MNHEY, CDR2 SVGAGI. The ends were cut back, 5 bases at V and 5 bases at J, with 6 bases in the middle. CDR3 length: 11 residues. The CDR3 is CASSVAETQYF. CDR3 in DNA: TGTGCCAGCAGTGTAGCGGAGACCCAGTACTTC.

The chain combines TRBV27 with TRBJ1-4; D gene unclear. V gave up 10 bases and J gave up 1 base, with 13 bases separating them. This CDR3 spans 14 amino acids. Germline V lookup: CDR1 MNHEY, CDR2 SMNVEV (reference sequence). The CDR3 DNA reads as TGTGCCACCGCCGCCTACAGAACTAATGAAAAACTGTTTTTT. Translated: CATAAYRTNEKLFF.

The V gene is TRBV29-1, the J gene TRBJ1-4, with a tentative D call TRBD1 (6 bases). The germline V and J ends were trimmed by 0 bases and 6 bases, with 14 bases remaining between them. The CDR3 is 15 residues long. Germline assignment: CDR1 SQVTM and CDR2 ANQGSEA. The DNA for the CDR3 is TGCAGCGTTGAAGATCCCGGGGACACCTATGAAAAACTGTTTTTT. It codes for CSVEDPGDTYEKLFF.

The chain is built from TRBV7-9 and TRBJ1-5, with D maybe TRBD1 (5 bases). V was trimmed by 4 bases and J by 7 bases, leaving 11 bases between them. Germline values: CDR1 SEHNR, CDR2 FQNEAQ (reference sequence). The CDR3 is 13 amino acids. CDR3 sequence (DNA): TGTGCCAGCAGCTCCAGGGTAGGGCAGCCCCAGCATTTT. It encodes CASSSRVGQPQHF.